What follows are 12 T cell receptor beta chains derived from one specimen sequenced in a study of CD8+CD57+ T cells in acquired aplastic anemia. Sequencing involved patients with CD8+CD57+ cell expansion previously shown by flow cytometry. The TCR beta profiling, which covered VDJ combination and CDR3 sequence, was carried out using genomic DNA as the template. One entry per CDR3 protein, called by TCRdb with MiXCR from the reads. The sample shows about 98,000 distinct CDR3 sequences, roughly two thirds of them seen only once. The specimen sequenced was sorted CD4+, CD8+, or CD8+CD57+ T cells (not recorded which) from PBMCs. Source of these receptors: a human donor with aplastic anemia.

A few counts support this clonotype. This chain joins TRBV24-1 and TRBJ2-5; 9 bases line up with TRBD2. The germline V gene encodes CDR1 KGHDR and CDR2 SFDVKD. With 2 bases clipped from V and 4 bases from J, the junction kept 4 bases outside the gene matches. This CDR3 contains 15 residues. The CDR3 DNA reads TGTGCCACCAGTGATTCGGGGACTAGCAGAGAGACCCAGTACTTC. This translates into CATSDSGTSRETQYF.

The chain links TRBV9 to TRBJ2-1, with D possibly being TRBD1 or TRBD2 (5 bases each). Germline values: CDR1 SGDLS, CDR2 YYNGEE. V was pared by 4 bases and J by 8 bases, with 13 bases between. This CDR3 has 13 residues. The CDR3 sequence is CASSPYGDHEQFF. The CDR3 DNA sequence: TGTGCCAGCAGCCCCTACGGGGACCATGAGCAGTTCTTC.

This chain uses TRBV7-7 with TRBJ2-5; 9 bases agree with TRBD1. The germline V gene encodes CDR1 SSHAT and CDR2 FNYEAQ (reference sequence). The CDR3 covers 15 residues. Losses at the gene ends were 11 bases for V and 7 bases for J; bases not matched to a gene: 17. The CDR3 region is CAVDSGTGSLRTQYF. CDR3 bases: TGTGCCGTAGACTCCGGGACAGGGTCATTGCGGACCCAGTACTTC.

In its sample, this clonotype was seen once. The V gene is TRBV12-3 or TRBV12-4, the J gene TRBJ2-7; D perhaps matches TRBD2 (6 bases). This CDR3 contains 14 residues. Deletions cut 2 bases from V and 3 bases from J, with 11 bases between. The CDR3 coding sequence is TGTGCCAGCAGTTTATCGGGGGACCACTACGAGCAGTACTTC. Its translation is CASSLSGDHYEQYF.

The V gene is TRBV20-1, the J gene TRBJ2-3; D is perhaps TRBD1 (7 bases). Germline V gene data show CDR1 as DFQATT and CDR2 as SNEGSKA (reference sequence). Trimming took off 0 bases at V and 1 base at J, with 11 bases between the two ends. This CDR3 has 15 residues. CDR3 in DNA: TGCAGTGCTAGAGATCAGGGGGGACGCACAGATACGCAGTATTTT. Translation: CSARDQGGRTDTQYF.

This chain uses TRBV29-1 with TRBJ2-1; TRBD1 is a possible D gene (5 bases). Germline loops: CDR1 SQVTM, CDR2 ANQGSEA. V was cut by 6 bases and J by 5 bases, with 8 bases left in between. The CDR3 sequence is 11 residues long. The CDR3 DNA follows: TGCAGCGTGTCCAGGGACAATGAGCAGTTCTTC. Translating gives CSVSRDNEQFF.

This clonotype was found many times. This rearrangement joins TRBV6-1 to TRBJ1-2, with TRBD1 matching over 7 bases. CDR1 MNHNS and CDR2 SASEGT come from the germline V gene. V dropped 6 bases and J dropped 6; count of bases not matched to a gene: 13. This CDR3 region has 15 residues. DNA for the CDR3: TGTGCCAGCAGCCGACAGGGAGGGAGTATGGATGGCTACACCTTC. This codes for CASSRQGGSMDGYTF.

As to this clonotype: At one end, the junction sequence differs from germline, possibly due to a read error. The V and J genes are TRBV7-7 and TRBJ2-1; D not resolved. Germline V gives CDR1 SSHAT, CDR2 FNYEAQ (reference sequence). CDR3 length: 15 residues. The DNA for the CDR3 is TGTGCTAGCAGTCCCGATTTGGACCGGTACAATGAGCAGTTCTTC. This translates into CASSPDLDRYNEQFF.

This clonotype was seen a single time. A junction boundary mismatches the germline segment, possibly from a read error. The chain is built from TRBV29-1 and TRBJ1-1; D uncertain. The CDR3 sequence is 11 residues long. Germline CDR1 and CDR2: SQVTM and ANQGSEA. The CDR3 protein is CSVTETASGYF. In nucleotides, the CDR3 is TGCAGCGTTACCGAAACCGCCAGTGGGTACTTT.

V and J are TRBV27 and TRBJ2-7; D might be TRBD2 (6 bases). The length of the CDR3 is 13 residues. Per germline, CDR1 MNHEY and CDR2 SMNVEV (reference sequence). With 5 bases removed from V and 11 bases from J, the gap between germline ends came to 19 bases. CDR3 amino acids: CASSRRGTAEEYF. The CDR3 nucleotides read TGTGCCAGCAGTCGCCGCGGGACTGCTGAGGAGTACTTC.

The chain carries TRBV12-3 or TRBV12-4 and TRBJ2-2, with D possibly TRBD2 on 5 matching bases. The CDR3 runs 15 residues. Deletions cut 3 bases from V and 7 bases from J, with 15 bases between. CDR3 sequence (DNA): TGTGCCAGCAGTTTGAGGACTTCTGCGGGCGGGGAGCTGTTTTTT. Protein: CASSLRTSAGGELFF.

This clonotype was counted between two and nine times. In DNA, the CDR3 is TGCAGCGTCAGGTGGGGACAGGGGGCGCGAAATGAGCAGTTCTTC. Translated, it gives CSVRWGQGARNEQFF. J is TRBJ2-1 and V is TRBV29-1; TRBD1 matches at 12 bases. V lost 6 bases to trimming and J lost 7 bases; unmatched junction nucleotides: 10. Germline CDR1 and CDR2: SQVTM and ANQGSEA. The CDR3 loop spans 15 amino acids.